These T cell receptor beta chains were read from a single sample in a study of cytomegalovirus exposure and HLA in healthy donors. Clones were sequenced by immunoSEQ multiplex PCR, and TCRdb holds only the in-frame ones, with some missing. The sample consists of roughly 100,000 clones, roughly 71% of them appearing once. Source material: PBMCs. The receptors derive from a young woman in good health and CMV-seropositive. CDR3s include the opening cysteine and the closing phenylalanine or tryptophan. Fields, in order: J gene, clone size, D gene, V gene, CDR3 DNA, CDR3 protein. The D gene is left open where the match is weak. Clone size is given for some rows only: seen once, a few or many times, or a class if the clone is expanded.

TRBJ2-2	NA	TRBD1	TRBV28	TGTGCCAGCAGCCCGTTTTTTGGGACAGGGGGCATCGGCGGGGAGCTGTTTTTT	CASSPFFGTGGIGGELFF
TRBJ1-2	NA	TRBD1	TRBV9	TGTGCCAGCAGCTCAGTGGACAGGGGGGACGGCTACACCTTC	CASSSVDRGDGYTF
TRBJ2-2	NA	NA	TRBV4-3	TGCGCCAGCAGCCTTAAAGGGACTCCCCCGGGTACCGGGGAGCTGTTTTTT	CASSLKGTPPGTGELFF
TRBJ2-1	NA	TRBD2	TRBV18	TGTGCCAGCTCACCGGGGGGGGGTGATGAGCAGTTCTTC	CASSPGGGDEQFF
TRBJ1-2	NA	TRBD1	TRBV19	TGTGCCAGTAGTTCTTCCCGGACAGGGGGAGCTAACTATGGCTACACCTTC	CASSSSRTGGANYGYTF
TRBJ2-3	few	TRBD2	TRBV29-1	TGCAGCGTTCTTTTTAGTAGCGGGGGGGCAGCGCAGTATTTT	CSVLFSSGGAAQYF
TRBJ1-5	NA	NA	TRBV5-5	TGTGCCAGCAGCTTGGGCGGGGAGGGTAGCAATCAGCCCCAGCATTTT	CASSLGGEGSNQPQHF
TRBJ2-1	NA	NA	TRBV7-2	TGTGCCAGCAGCCCGGGACTGCCCTACAATGAGCAGTTCTTC	CASSPGLPYNEQFF
TRBJ1-5	NA	NA	TRBV7-9	TGTGCCAGCAGCCGAGGGGGAGACAATCAGCCCCAGCATTTT	CASSRGGDNQPQHF
TRBJ2-2	once	NA	TRBV7-2	TGTGCCAGCAGACCTCAGGGGGGTTCCGGGGAGCTGTTTTTT	CASRPQGGSGELFF